These 19 T cell receptor beta chains came from one sample sequenced in a study of blood T cell repertoires in COVID-19. Sequencing used immunoSEQ multiplex PCR; TCRdb keeps in-frame clones, though not all of them. Counted here are fewer than 350,000 clones, 75% to 90% occurring once; the ten biggest clones make up roughly a tenth. The source material was PBMCs or T cells enriched from blood (not recorded which). The receptors stem from a middle-aged woman who had recovered from COVID-19.

This clone showed up just a few times. The gene calls are TRBV7-3 and TRBJ2-1; D might be TRBD2 (6 bases). The CDR3 is 16 residues long. The germline CDR1 and CDR2 sequences are SGHTA and FQGTGA. The ends were cut back, 0 bases at V and 3 bases at J, with 12 bases in the middle. The CDR3 is CASSLTREAYYNEQFF. The CDR3 region has the DNA TGTGCCAGCAGCTTAACCAGGGAGGCCTACTACAATGAGCAGTTCTTC. Supplemented by reference TRBV7-3 and TRBJ2-1, the full variable domain reads GAGVSQTPSNKVTEKGKYVELRCDPISGHTALYWYRQSLGQGPEFLIYFQGTGAADDSGLPNDRFFAVRPEGSVSTLKIQRTERGDSAVYLCASSLTREAYYNEQFFGPGTRLTVL.

The chain has TRBV6-5 and TRBJ2-7, with 8 bases matching TRBD1. The CDR3 length is 15 residues. Germline loops: CDR1 MNHEY, CDR2 SVGAGI. V gave up 2 bases and J gave up 10 bases; unmatched junction bases: 13. The CDR3 sequence is CASSYRGTGGSVQYF. The DNA of the CDR3 is TGTGCCAGCAGTTACAGAGGGACAGGCGGATCTGTACAGTACTTC.

V and J are TRBV6-4 and TRBJ1-1; D is uncertain. V lost 5 bases and J lost 0, with 10 bases in between. This CDR3 is 14 amino acids long. Germline CDR1 is MRHNA and CDR2 is SNTAGT. The CDR3 coding sequence is TGTGCCAGCAGTCCTGACGGGTTGAACACTGAAGCTTTCTTT. Protein: CASSPDGLNTEAFF.

The chain employs TRBV5-6 and TRBJ1-3; a possible D gene is TRBD1 (6 bases). CDR3 size: 14 residues. Per germline, CDR1 SGHDT and CDR2 YYEEEE. V was pared by 1 base and J by 2 bases, with 7 bases between. The CDR3 loop reads CASSLTGTGNTIYF. The CDR3 nucleotides are TGTGCCAGCAGCTTGACAGGGACTGGAAACACCATATATTTT.

The V gene is TRBV12-2, the J gene TRBJ1-1; the table's D call, TRBD1, was not checked against the DNA. TRBV12-2 is annotated as a pseudogene. The CDR3 runs 15 residues. The CDR3 DNA reads as TGTGCAAGTCGCCAAGAACAGGGGGGAGGCACTGAAGCTTTCTTT. Amino acid sequence: CASRQEQGGGTEAFF.

The chain recombines TRBV10-1 with TRBJ2-1; TRBD2 agrees at 14 bases. The CDR3 has 18 residues. Germline assignment: CDR1 WNHNN and CDR2 SYGVQD (reference sequence). Trimming at V came to 4 bases and at J to 4 bases, leaving 9 bases not matched to a gene. The CDR3: CASSAGLAGGRMYNEQFF. CDR3 coding DNA: TGCGCCAGCAGTGCTGGACTAGCGGGGGGCCGCATGTACAATGAGCAGTTCTTC.

The chain employs TRBV30 and TRBJ1-6; 7 bases are shared with TRBD1. J lost 7 bases, V lost 2 bases, and 8 bases had no gene match. This CDR3 comprises 15 residues. CDR1 and CDR2 from the germline V gene are GTSNPN and SVGIG (reference sequence). This chain's CDR3 is CAWSQGGSLNSPLHF. Written as DNA, the CDR3 is TGTGCCTGGAGTCAGGGGGGCAGTCTGAATTCACCCCTCCACTTT.

The chain joins TRBV9 to TRBJ2-2; 11 bases match TRBD2. Germline loops: CDR1 SGDLS, CDR2 YYNGEE. CDR3 length: 16 amino acids. V was pared by 4 bases and J by 5 bases, with 7 bases of the junction left unmatched. CDR3 nucleotide sequence: TGTGCCAGCAGCATCCGTAGCGGGGGGGAGACCGGGGAGCTGTTTTTT. Protein sequence: CASSIRSGGETGELFF.

The chain is built from TRBV19 and TRBJ1-5, with TRBD1 identical over 7 bases. Germline lookup yields CDR1 LNHDA and CDR2 SQIVND (reference sequence). V was pared by 6 bases and J by 7 bases, with 9 bases of the junction left unmatched. This CDR3 region has 14 residues. CDR3 coding DNA: TGTGCCAGTAGCACCCGGGACAGAGGCCAGCCCCAGCATTTT. Residues: CASSTRDRGQPQHF.

The chain carries TRBV28 and TRBJ2-1; tentative D call: TRBD2 (5 bases). Trimming stripped 5 bases from V and 8 bases from J, with 16 bases between. This CDR3 has 14 amino acids. Germline V gives CDR1 MDHEN, CDR2 SYDVKM. In DNA, the CDR3 is TGTGCCAGCAGTCTCGGACTCAGGAGGTATGAGCAGTTCTTC. As protein: CASSLGLRRYEQFF.

The J gene is TRBJ2-2, the V gene TRBV6-6; D perhaps matches TRBD2 (6 bases). The CDR3 has 14 residues. V was clipped by 2 bases and J by 6 bases, with 10 bases between them. The germline CDR1 and CDR2 sequences are MNHNY and SVGAGI (reference sequence). CDR3 protein: CASSYGSGAGELFF. CDR3 in DNA: TGTGCCAGCAGTTACGGTTCGGGGGCCGGGGAGCTGTTTTTT.

This chain connects TRBV7-6 to TRBJ1-1; D is perhaps TRBD1 (6 bases). CDR3 length: 13 amino acids. Germline V gives CDR1 SGHVS, CDR2 FNYEAQ. The ends were cut back, 4 bases at V and 1 base at J, with 7 bases in the middle. Written as DNA, the CDR3 is TGTGCCAGCAGCTGGGGACAGAACACTGAAGCTTTCTTT. Its translation: CASSWGQNTEAFF. Combining the CDR3 with reference TRBV7-6 and TRBJ1-1 gives the whole variable domain GAGVSQSPRYKVTKRGQDVALRCDPISGHVSLYWYRQALGQGPEFLTYFNYEAQQDKSGLPNDRFSAERPEGSISTLTIQRTEQRDSAMYRCASSWGQNTEAFFGQGTRLTVV.

This clone was detected once. This chain links TRBV6-5 with TRBJ1-2; the match to TRBD1 covers 8 bases. The germline V gene has CDR1 MNHEY and CDR2 SVGAGI. The CDR3 covers 14 residues. V shed 4 bases, J shed 7 bases, and the junction held 8 bases outside the gene matches. CDR3 DNA: TGTGCCAGCAGTTCCTACAGGGGGAATCGTGGCTACACCTTC. Its protein product is CASSSYRGNRGYTF.

The rearrangement links TRBV5-1 to TRBJ2-5; TRBD2 aligns across 7 bases. J was trimmed by 5 bases and V by 0 bases; bases with no gene match: 10. Germline V gene sequence: CDR1 SGHRS, CDR2 YFSETQ. CDR3 length equals 16 residues. The CDR3 nucleotides are TGCGCCAGCAGCTTGGGAGGGGCTAGCGGAGGGGAGACCCAGTACTTC. Its protein is CASSLGGASGGETQYF.

The chain joins TRBV4-3 to TRBJ1-4; D is undetermined. The CDR3 extends over 13 amino acids. V lost 2 bases, J lost 8 bases, and 9 bases lay in between. Germline V gives CDR1 LGHNA, CDR2 YSLEER. The DNA of the CDR3 is TGCGCCAGCAGCCAACGATCACAGGAAAAACTGTTTTTT. It is translated as CASSQRSQEKLFF.

The chain joins TRBV25-1 to TRBJ2-2; 8 nucleotides line up with TRBD2. V dropped 6 bases and J dropped 4; count of bases not matched to a gene: 7. This CDR3 spans 15 amino acids. CDR1 is MGHDK, CDR2 SYGVNS, per germline. The chain's CDR3 is CASSPSGGFTGELFF. The CDR3 bases are TGTGCCAGCAGCCCCTCGGGGGGGTTCACCGGGGAGCTGTTTTTT. Using reference TRBV25-1 and TRBJ2-2 for the parts outside the CDR3, the full variable domain is EADIYQTPRYLVIGTGKKITLECSQTMGHDKMYWYQQDPGMELHLIHYSYGVNSTEKGDLSSESTVSRIRTEHFPLTLESARPSHTSQYLCASSPSGGFTGELFFGEGSRLTVL.

This chain links TRBV25-1 with TRBJ2-7; D is possibly TRBD1 (5 bases). Germline values: CDR1 MGHDK, CDR2 SYGVNS. The CDR3 consists of 14 residues. V was pared by 3 bases and J by 0 bases, with 9 bases between. CDR3 nucleotides: TGTGCCAGCAGTGACCCAAGGGGCTCCTACGAGCAGTACTTC. Protein sequence: CASSDPRGSYEQYF.

The chain combines TRBV11-3 with TRBJ2-1; D not certain. The CDR3 sequence is 16 residues long. V shed 5 bases and J shed 0 bases, with 14 bases lying between them. Germline-derived CDR1 and CDR2 are SGHNT and YENEEA. The CDR3 nucleotides read TGTGCCAGCAGCCGTCGGAGACTGAGCTCCTACAATGAGCAGTTCTTC. Its protein product is CASSRRRLSSYNEQFF.

The chain employs TRBV21-1 and TRBJ1-5; the D call of TRBD1 is as the table states it, not checked on the DNA. TRBV21-1 is an annotated pseudogene. The CDR3 extends over 15 amino acids. The CDR3 loop reads CASSKGGTDYKTQHF. The CDR3 DNA reads as TGTGCCAGCAGCAAAGGTGGGACAGATTATAAGACCCAGCATTTT.